Reported below is one T cell receptor beta chain. Genomic DNA, serving as template, underwent TCR beta VDJ and CDR3 profiling. MiXCR, applied by TCRdb to the reads, yields one record per CDR3 protein. The table includes about 220,000 distinct CDR3 sequences, 30% to 35% detected once. This CDR3 region has 13 residues. V was trimmed by 5 bases and J by 5 bases, leaving 12 bases between them. Germline V lookup: CDR1 SNHLY, CDR2 FYNNEI. This sample is part of a study of CD8+CD57+ T cells in acquired aplastic anemia. This receptor was identified in a human donor in good health, serving as a control. Sequences were obtained from sorted CD4+, CD8+, or CD8+CD57+ T cells (not recorded which) from PBMCs. The chain recombines TRBV2 with TRBJ1-1; tentatively, D is TRBD1 (6 bases). For the CDR3, the DNA is TGTGCCAGCAGTTACTCAGGGGTGACTGAAGCTTTCTTT. Its protein is CASSYSGVTEAFF.